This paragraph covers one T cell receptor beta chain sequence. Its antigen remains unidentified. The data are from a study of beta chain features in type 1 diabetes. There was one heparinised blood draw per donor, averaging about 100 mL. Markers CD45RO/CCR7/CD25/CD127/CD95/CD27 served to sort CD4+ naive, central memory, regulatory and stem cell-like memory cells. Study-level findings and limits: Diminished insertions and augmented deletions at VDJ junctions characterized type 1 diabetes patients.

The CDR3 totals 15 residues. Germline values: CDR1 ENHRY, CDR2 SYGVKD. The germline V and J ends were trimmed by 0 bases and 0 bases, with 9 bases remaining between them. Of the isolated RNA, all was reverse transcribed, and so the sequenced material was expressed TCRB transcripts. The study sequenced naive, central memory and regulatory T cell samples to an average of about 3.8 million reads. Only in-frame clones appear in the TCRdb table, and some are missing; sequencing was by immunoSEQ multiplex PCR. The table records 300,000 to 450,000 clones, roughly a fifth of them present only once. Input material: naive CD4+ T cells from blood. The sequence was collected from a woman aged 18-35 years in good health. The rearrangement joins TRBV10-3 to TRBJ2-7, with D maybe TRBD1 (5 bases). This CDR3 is CAISESLQDSYEQYF. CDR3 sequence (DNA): TGTGCCATCAGTGAGTCCTTACAGGACTCCTACGAGCAGTACTTC.